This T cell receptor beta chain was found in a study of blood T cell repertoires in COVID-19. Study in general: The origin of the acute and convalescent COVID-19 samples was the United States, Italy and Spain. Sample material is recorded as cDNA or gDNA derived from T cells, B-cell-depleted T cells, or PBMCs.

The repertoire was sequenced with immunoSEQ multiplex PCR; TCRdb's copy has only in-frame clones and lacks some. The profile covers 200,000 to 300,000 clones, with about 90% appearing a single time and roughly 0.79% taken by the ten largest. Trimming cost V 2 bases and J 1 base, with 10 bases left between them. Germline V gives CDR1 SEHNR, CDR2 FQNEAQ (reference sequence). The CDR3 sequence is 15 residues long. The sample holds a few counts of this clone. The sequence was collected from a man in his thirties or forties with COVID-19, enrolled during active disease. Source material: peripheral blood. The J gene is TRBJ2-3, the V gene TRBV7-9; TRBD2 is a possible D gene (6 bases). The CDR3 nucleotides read TGTGCCAGCAGCTTAATCCAGCGGGGCACAGATACGCAGTATTTT. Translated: CASSLIQRGTDTQYF.